These 22 T cell receptor beta chains were sequenced from one sample in a study of blood T cell repertoires in COVID-19 (dated by TCRdb to the early 2020s). Library creation used the immunoSEQ multiplex PCR assay. The clones in this table, taken by TCRdb from immuneACCESS, are in-frame only. Not every clone is retained; where verified, under half of the shortfall comes from an unresolved V gene, and the cause of the rest is unknown. The sample table records 250,000 to 300,000 clones; about 86% of these occur just once. The ten biggest clones cover roughly 12% of the sample. Sequenced: peripheral blood. The receptors derive from a woman in her thirties with COVID-19, enrolled during active disease.

The V gene is TRBV11-3, the J gene TRBJ2-1; TRBD1 might be the D (5 bases). Germline V gives CDR1 SGHNT, CDR2 YENEEA. CDR3 length: 16 amino acids. Trimming took off 1 base at V and 8 bases at J, with 18 bases between the two ends. The CDR3 DNA follows: TGTGCCAGCAGCTTAGGTTATGGGGAAGGGGAAGATGAGCAGTTCTTC. This encodes CASSLGYGEGEDEQFF.

The chain joins TRBV7-8 to TRBJ2-3, with 8 nucleotides matching TRBD2. In germline, CDR1 is SGHVS, CDR2 FQNEAQ. Trimming removed 4 bases from V and 6 bases from J; junction bases left unmatched: 9. The CDR3 contains 15 residues. The CDR3 reads CASSSLGGGPDTQYF. In DNA, the CDR3 is TGTGCCAGCAGCTCCTTGGGCGGGGGGCCGGATACGCAGTATTTT.

The chain has TRBV2 and TRBJ2-7; TRBD2 might be the D (7 bases). Germline loops: CDR1 SNHLY, CDR2 FYNNEI. The CDR3 has 14 amino acids. The V end lost 7 bases, the J end lost 2 bases, and 15 bases lay between the germline ends. CDR3 protein: CASKGGAGAYEQYF. The CDR3, as DNA: TGTGCCAGCAAGGGGGGGGCAGGGGCCTACGAGCAGTACTTC.

The chain couples TRBV6-6 to TRBJ2-3; 10 bases map to TRBD2. Unmatched junction bases numbered 9, after V lost 5 bases and J lost 1 base. Germline V gives CDR1 MNHNY, CDR2 SVGAGI (reference sequence). The CDR3 is made up of 17 amino acids. CDR3 sequence: CASSPLIGTSGTDTQYF. DNA of the CDR3: TGTGCCAGCAGTCCCCTTATTGGGACTAGCGGCACAGATACGCAGTATTTT.

This clone was detected many times. The chain recombines TRBV19 with TRBJ1-1, with 9 bases lining up with TRBD1. Germline values: CDR1 LNHDA, CDR2 SQIVND (reference sequence). The CDR3 is 16 amino acids. J lost 8 bases, V lost 5 bases, and 15 bases had no gene match. The CDR3 nucleotides are TGTGCCAGTAGTGGGCACTACCGGACAGGGGTAACAGAAGCTTTCTTT. It yields the protein CASSGHYRTGVTEAFF.

Written as DNA, the CDR3 is TGTGCCAGCAGCCCCAACGGGGTTTTCTATGGCTACACCTTC. Protein product: CASSPNGVFYGYTF. This chain joins TRBV5-6 and TRBJ1-2; D not resolved. Germline values: CDR1 SGHDT, CDR2 YYEEEE. This CDR3 spans 14 amino acids. V dropped 4 bases and J dropped 4 bases, with 14 bases sitting between them.

The table lists this clone with a few counts. V usage is TRBV7-9 and J usage is TRBJ2-7; D is uncertain. Trimming left V 2 bases short and J 5 bases short, with 16 bases between. CDR1 is SEHNR and CDR2 is FQNEAQ in the germline V gene (reference sequence). The CDR3 sequence is 15 residues long. This chain's CDR3 is CASSLSAASVHEQYF. CDR3 coding DNA: TGTGCCAGCAGCTTATCCGCGGCGTCAGTCCACGAGCAGTACTTC.

The genes are TRBV29-1 and TRBJ1-4; 7 nucleotides line up with TRBD1. This CDR3 comprises 13 residues. CDR1 SQVTM and CDR2 ANQGSEA come from the germline V gene. Unmatched junction bases numbered 10, after V lost 7 bases and J lost 8 bases. Written as DNA, the CDR3 is TGCAGCGCAAAGCCGGACAGGTGGGAAAAACTGTTTTTT. Its protein product is CSAKPDRWEKLFF.

The chain links TRBV15 to TRBJ1-3, with D unresolved. CDR1 is LNHNV and CDR2 is YYDKDF in the germline V gene (reference sequence). Trimming removed 3 bases from V and 4 bases from J, with 4 bases in between. CDR3 length: 12 residues. The CDR3 DNA reads as TGTGCCACCAGCAGCCAGGGAAACACCATATATTTT. Amino acids: CATSSQGNTIYF.

Only a few counts were recorded for this clone. The chain carries TRBV12-3 or TRBV12-4 and TRBJ1-1; D is ambiguous. Trimming removed 1 base at V and 8 bases at J, with 8 bases between. The CDR3 is made up of 12 amino acids. The CDR3 sequence is CASSLVGPEAFF. The CDR3 nucleotides read TGTGCCAGCAGTTTAGTGGGCCCAGAAGCTTTCTTT.

The chain employs TRBV28 and TRBJ2-2, with D maybe TRBD1 (6 bases). Trimming cost V 3 bases and J 6 bases, with 23 bases left between them. Germline values: CDR1 MDHEN, CDR2 SYDVKM. The CDR3 consists of 18 residues. The CDR3, as DNA: TGTGCCAGCAGTTTCCTCTCGAGGGGGAAGGGTAGGGCCGGGGAGCTGTTTTTT. Protein product: CASSFLSRGKGRAGELFF.

The chain has TRBV3-1 (or the pseudogene TRBV3-2) and TRBJ2-7; D remains unclear. The CDR3 sequence is 14 residues long. V gave up 0 bases and J gave up 0 bases, with 6 bases separating them. CDR1 and CDR2 (germline): LGHDT, YNNKEL (reference sequence). The CDR3 DNA reads as TGTGCCAGCAGCCAAGATGCCTACTCCTACGAGCAGTACTTC. Translating gives CASSQDAYSYEQYF.

Comments on this clone: One end of the junction does not line up with germline, which may come from a read error. This CDR3 reads CASSPGGLKSIQYF. CDR3 sequence (DNA): TGTGCCAGCAGCCCCGGGGGTCTAAAAAGCATTCAGTACTTC. The chain couples TRBV11-2 to TRBJ2-4; D possibly corresponds to TRBD2 (6 bases). This CDR3 comprises 14 residues. The germline V gene has CDR1 SGHAT and CDR2 FQNNGV.

The V call is TRBV30, the J call TRBJ1-1; tentative D call: TRBD1 (6 bases). This CDR3 region has 14 residues. Germline loops: CDR1 GTSNPN, CDR2 SVGIG (reference sequence). Trimming stripped 0 bases from V and 2 bases from J, with 10 bases between. CDR3 coding DNA: TGTGCCTGGAGTGTCTGGACAGCCAACACTGAAGCTTTCTTT. Translation: CAWSVWTANTEAFF.

The chain couples TRBV7-6 to TRBJ2-1; tentatively, D is TRBD2 (5 bases). The V end was cut by 1 base, the J end by 10 bases, with 11 bases between. The CDR3 spans 13 residues. Germline loops: CDR1 SGHVS, CDR2 FNYEAQ. The CDR3 sequence: CASSLVATGEQFF. The CDR3 DNA sequence: TGTGCCAGCAGCTTAGTTGCGACGGGGGAGCAGTTCTTC.

This clone was observed many times. The V call is TRBV7-9, the J call TRBJ2-1; D call uncertain. V was trimmed by 1 base and J by 0 bases, leaving 10 bases between them. The CDR3 is 16 amino acids. Germline lookup yields CDR1 SEHNR and CDR2 FQNEAQ (reference sequence). CDR3 in DNA: TGTGCCAGCAGCTTAGACCTACCAAGCTCCTACAATGAGCAGTTCTTC. As protein: CASSLDLPSSYNEQFF.

The chain has TRBV19 and TRBJ1-1; 7 positions match TRBD1. The CDR3 is 14 amino acids. Trimming took 5 bases from V and 2 from J; bases not matched to a gene: 5. CDR1 is LNHDA and CDR2 is SQIVND in the germline V gene (reference sequence). CDR3 amino acids: CASSQTGLNTEAFF. DNA for the CDR3: TGTGCCAGTAGTCAGACAGGGCTTAACACTGAAGCTTTCTTT.

The rearrangement links TRBV15 to TRBJ1-2; 7 positions match TRBD1. CDR3 length equals 12 residues. CDR1 LNHNV and CDR2 YYDKDF come from the germline V gene (reference sequence). J gave up 8 bases and V 5 bases, and 5 bases lay outside the gene matches. CDR3 in DNA: TGTGCCACCAGCTCGACAGGGAACGGCTACACCTTC. Residues: CATSSTGNGYTF. Full variable domain (outside the CDR3, taken from reference TRBV15 and TRBJ1-2): DAMVIQNPRYQVTQFGKPVTLSCSQTLNHNVMYWYQQKSSQAPKLLFHYYDKDFNNEADTPDNFQSRRPNTSFCFLDIRSPGLGDTAMYLCATSSTGNGYTFGSGTRLTVV.

The V call is TRBV18, the J call TRBJ2-7; 15 bases align to TRBD2. The junction had 2 bases not matched to a gene; V was cut back by 3 bases and J by 2 bases. The germline CDR1 and CDR2 sequences are KGHSH and LQKENI. The CDR3 runs 16 residues. The CDR3: CASSPGLAGGTYEQYF. As DNA, the CDR3 is TGTGCCAGCTCACCCGGACTAGCGGGGGGGACCTACGAGCAGTACTTC. The whole variable domain, filled in from reference TRBV18 and TRBJ2-7, reads NAGVMQNPRHLVRRRGQEARLRCSPMKGHSHVYWYRQLPEEGLKFMVYLQKENIIDESGMPKERFSAEFPKEGPSILRIQQVVRGDSAAYFCASSPGLAGGTYEQYFGPGTRLTVT.

The chain is built from TRBV27 and TRBJ2-3; 11 bases match TRBD2. V was clipped by 5 bases and J by 1 base; unmatched bases: 5. The germline V gene has CDR1 MNHEY and CDR2 SMNVEV (reference sequence). The CDR3 has 16 residues. The CDR3 here is CASSTALAGGTDTQYF. The CDR3 DNA sequence: TGTGCCAGCAGTACCGCACTAGCGGGGGGCACAGATACGCAGTATTTT.

CDR3: CAWEPGLPYGYTF. CDR3 sequence (DNA): TGTGCCTGGGAGCCGGGACTGCCCTATGGCTACACCTTC. The chain links TRBV30 to TRBJ1-2, with TRBD1 as a possible D gene (5 bases). Germline lookup yields CDR1 GTSNPN and CDR2 SVGIG (reference sequence). Trimming pared 5 bases from V and 4 bases from J, leaving 14 bases between. The CDR3 loop spans 13 amino acids.

This clone has only one observation. This chain uses TRBV13 with TRBJ2-7; TRBD1 is a possible D gene (6 bases). Germline CDR1 PRHDT, CDR2 FYEKMQ (reference sequence). The CDR3 has 14 amino acids. Trimming left V 5 bases short and J 2 bases short, with 13 bases between. The CDR3 DNA reads TGTGCCAGCAGCGCACGGACAGAGACCTACGAGCAGTACTTC. Protein sequence: CASSARTETYEQYF.